This entry concerns a single T cell receptor beta chain. Data came from immunoSEQ multiplex PCR; TCRdb stores just in-frame clones and leaves some out. This table holds 300,000 or so clones, about nine tenths found once. This specimen belongs to a study of blood T cell repertoires in COVID-19. CDR3 size: 12 residues. Trimming stripped 1 base from V and 8 bases from J, with 8 bases between. The germline V gene has CDR1 SGHAT and CDR2 FQNNGV. The sequencing input was peripheral blood. This chain connects TRBV11-2 to TRBJ1-2, with unresolved D. The TCR originated in a woman aged 40 to 50 who had recovered from COVID-19. The CDR3 here is CASSLGLGGYTF. As DNA, the CDR3 is TGTGCCAGCAGCTTAGGGCTTGGCGGCTACACCTTC. Full variable domain (missing parts from reference TRBV11-2 and TRBJ1-2): EAGVAQSPRYKIIEKRQSVAFWCNPISGHATLYWYQQILGQGPKLLIQFQNNGVVDDSQLPKDRFSAERLKGVDSTLKIQPAKLEDSAVYLCASSLGLGGYTFGSGTRLTVV.